Listed below are T cell receptor beta chains from one sample, sequenced in a study of beta chain features in type 1 diabetes. Sequencing used immunoSEQ multiplex PCR; TCRdb keeps in-frame clones, though not all of them. The sample shows roughly 150,000 clones, 8.5% to 10% of them seen only once. What was sequenced was central memory CD4+ T cells from blood. These receptors were taken from a woman in her twenties or thirties with type 1 diabetes. Both conserved end residues are trimmed from each CDR3. Clone size is given for some rows only: seen once, a few or many times, or a class if the clone is expanded.

abundance	v_gene	j_gene	CDR3aa
.	TRBV7-9	TRBJ1-2	ASSGGWNGYT
.	TRBV6-5	TRBJ2-1	ASRRGLASNEQF
few	TRBV18	TRBJ2-7	ASSPQTGHYEQY
.	TRBV30	TRBJ2-1	AWSAGLAGGYYSYNEQF
once	TRBV18	TRBJ2-1	ASSPPTGGSYNEQF
few	TRBV6-5	TRBJ2-1	ASSPRTGLGNEQF
.	TRBV7-7	TRBJ2-1	ASSLGVASGRHEQF
.	TRBV29-1	TRBJ2-3	SVEGGRATDTQY
.	TRBV27	TRBJ1-2	ASSFLRQGRRGYT
many	TRBV7-9	TRBJ1-2	ASSARGLSGYT
few	TRBV27	TRBJ2-4	ASSLNTAKNIQY
.	TRBV18	TRBJ2-2	ASSPVMRQGGDTGELF
.	TRBV5-4	TRBJ1-2	ASSPDSNYGYT
few	TRBV6-5	TRBJ2-7	ASSYSRVGPGEQY
.	TRBV28	TRBJ2-7	ATTGQGVYEQY
.	TRBV30	TRBJ1-5	AWSSGDNQPQH
many	TRBV7-2	TRBJ1-2	ASSPTDTGYGYT
.	TRBV9	TRBJ2-7	ATGTGFYEQY
many	TRBV27	TRBJ2-6	ASSRLAGGSMANVLT
few	TRBV5-1	TRBJ2-7	ASSWSSGSPYEQY
.	TRBV7-9	TRBJ1-4	ASSQIEEKLF
.	TRBV5-4	TRBJ2-5	ASRKDRGSQETQY
few	TRBV27	TRBJ1-5	ASSTRTGGVQPQH
few	TRBV5-1	TRBJ1-1	ASSQNTGRDTEAF
few	TRBV5-1	TRBJ1-1	ASSLTTGGGEAF
few	TRBV19	TRBJ1-1	ASSIQQGEAF
few	TRBV6-6	TRBJ2-5	ASSTRLDGLQY
.	TRBV5-4	TRBJ2-1	ASSSVAGGSYNEQF
.	TRBV11-2	TRBJ1-2	ASSLAGRGHGYT
few	TRBV11-2	TRBJ2-5	ASSLGPVRGETQY
few	TRBV30	TRBJ2-4	AWSVGGSNIQY
few	TRBV4-2	TRBJ2-7	ASSPTASRDRVYHEQY
.	TRBV10-3	TRBJ2-1	AISGASTSGRSSYNEQF
.	TRBV7-9	TRBJ2-2	ASSPGASGELF
.	TRBV19	TRBJ2-3	ASSTQAARGTDTQY
.	TRBV6-6	TRBJ2-7	ASSHPYRDYEQY
.	TRBV29-1	TRBJ2-5	SVPTGETQY
.	TRBV5-1	TRBJ2-7	ASSLGSSPLYEQY